This TCR beta chain was sequenced during a study of early T cells in non-severe SARS-CoV-2 infection. Study context: With bulk RNA from unsorted whole blood as input, sequencing yielded unpaired chains.

Whole-study results and caveats: VDJdb-based annotation leaned toward anti-spike CD8 responses and missed private and CD4 specificities.

Germline V lookup: CDR1 SNHLY, CDR2 FYNNEI. CDR3 length: 13 residues. V shed 6 bases and J 9 bases; nucleotides not matched to a gene: 8. There are many counts of this clonotype. Antigen: not known. One entry per CDR3 protein, called by TCRdb with MiXCR from the 5' RACE reads. The sample holds fewer than 35,000 distinct CDR3 sequences, 9% seen once. The chain has TRBV2 and TRBJ2-5; 9 bases align to TRBD1. The sequence derives from an adult who was a healthcare worker with PCR-confirmed SARS-CoV-2 infection or an uninfected control (not recorded which). Sequencing used whole blood. CDR3 DNA: TGTGCCAGCAGGGGCACGGACAGGGGAGCCCAGTACTTC. Residues: CASRGTDRGAQYF.